Each of the 17 T cell receptor beta chains below was sequenced from the same sample in a study of shared clonotypes between healthy human individuals. The table came from immunoSEQ multiplex PCR; TCRdb's copy has only in-frame clones and leaves some out. The sample lists under 2.5 million clones; 85% to 95% were seen once. Sequencing was carried out using naive CD4+ T cells from PBMCs. Indicated subset: CD45RA+ positively selected. These receptor sequences come from a man aged 18 to 30 in good health. Some clones in this sample may be carry-over from other donors' samples.

V is TRBV5-1 and J is TRBJ2-7; D is tentatively TRBD1 or TRBD2 (5 bases each). This CDR3 has 13 residues. Germline assignment: CDR1 SGHRS and CDR2 YFSETQ. V was trimmed by 4 bases and J by 9 bases, leaving 17 bases between them. The chain's CDR3 is CASSGASREGQYF. CDR3 nucleotides: TGCGCCAGCAGCGGGGCCAGTCGCGAGGGGCAGTACTTC. The whole variable domain, remainder taken from reference TRBV5-1 and TRBJ2-7, is KAGVTQTPRYLIKTRGQQVTLSCSPISGHRSVSWYQQTPGQGLQFLFEYFSETQRNKGNFPGRFSGRQFSNSRSEMNVSTLELGDSALYLCASSGASREGQYFGPGTRLTVT.

This rearrangement joins TRBV7-8 to TRBJ2-5; 7 bases fit TRBD2. The CDR3 is made up of 15 amino acids. CDR1 is SGHVS, CDR2 FQNEAQ, per germline. V lost 0 bases to trimming and J lost 1 base; unmatched junction nucleotides: 2. CDR3 nucleotides: TGTGCCAGCAGCTTAGCTGGGGGGGGCCAAGAGACCCAGTACTTC. Protein product: CASSLAGGGQETQYF.

This rearrangement joins TRBV6-6 to TRBJ1-2; 7 nucleotides line up with TRBD1. In germline, CDR1 is MNHNY, CDR2 SVGAGI (reference sequence). Germline trimming cut 2 bases from V and 4 bases from J; bases unmatched to any gene: 7. CDR3 length: 15 residues. The CDR3 nucleotides are TGTGCCAGCAGTTACGGACAGGCCTCAAGCTATGGCTACACCTTC. It translates to CASSYGQASSYGYTF.

With respect to this clone: It is unclear where the CDR3 begins or ends on the DNA, so no DNA is shown, and the CDR3 is as TCRdb lists it. The V call is TRBV4-2, the J call TRBJ2-3; TRBD2 is the table's D call and was not checked against the DNA. The germline gives CDR1 LGHNA, CDR2 YNFKEQ. The CDR3 spans 14 residues, counting both ends. CDR3 in amino acids: CASSQGWASGSPYF.

The chain is built from TRBV6-5 and TRBJ2-5; D may be TRBD2 (6 bases). V lost 4 bases to trimming and J lost 7 bases, with 13 bases between them. Germline V CDR1 and CDR2: MNHEY, SVGAGI. CDR3 length equals 13 residues. This CDR3 reads CASSSPGVGTQYF. The CDR3 DNA sequence: TGTGCCAGCAGTTCTCCGGGGGTGGGGACCCAGTACTTC.

This clone was seen a single time. V is TRBV14 and J is TRBJ2-7; D gene uncertain. Germline values: CDR1 SGHDN, CDR2 FVKESK. V was clipped by 1 base and J by 4 bases, with 8 bases between them. This CDR3 spans 13 amino acids. The CDR3 reads CASSQGLQYEQYF. CDR3 DNA sequence: TGTGCCAGCAGCCAAGGCCTTCAATACGAGCAGTACTTC.

The V gene is TRBV5-1, the J gene TRBJ2-3; 14 nucleotides agree with TRBD2. This CDR3 has 17 residues. Germline CDR1 is SGHRS and CDR2 is YFSETQ. The junction had 7 bases not matched to a gene; V was cut back by 3 bases and J by 4 bases. CDR3 amino acids: CASSWGLAGDPPDTQYF. As DNA, the CDR3 is TGCGCCAGCAGCTGGGGACTAGCGGGAGACCCCCCAGATACGCAGTATTTT. Drawing the rest from reference TRBV5-1 and TRBJ2-3, the complete variable domain is KAGVTQTPRYLIKTRGQQVTLSCSPISGHRSVSWYQQTPGQGLQFLFEYFSETQRNKGNFPGRFSGRQFSNSRSEMNVSTLELGDSALYLCASSWGLAGDPPDTQYFGPGTRLTVL.

This clone was found once. The chain has TRBV5-4 and TRBJ2-3, with D possibly TRBD2 on 6 matching bases. In germline, CDR1 is SGHNT, CDR2 YYREEE (reference sequence). This CDR3 is built from 14 residues. V was pared by 1 base and J by 3 bases, with 9 bases between. CDR3 region: CASSLNGGTDTQYF. The CDR3 DNA reads TGTGCCAGCAGCTTGAACGGAGGGACAGATACGCAGTATTTT.

V gene TRBV10-2 combines with J gene TRBJ2-1; 8 bases agree with TRBD1. V trimming: 9 bases; J trimming: 3 bases; junction bases outside the gene matches: 10. CDR3 length: 15 residues. Germline CDR1 reads WSHSY; CDR2 reads SAAADI. The CDR3 protein is CASMNQGAFYNEQFF. The DNA of the CDR3 is TGCGCCAGTATGAATCAGGGGGCTTTCTACAATGAGCAGTTCTTC.

This sequence joins TRBV7-3 and TRBJ2-7; 7 nucleotides match TRBD2. The germline V gene encodes CDR1 SGHTA and CDR2 FQGTGA. V lost 2 bases and J lost 5; bases outside the gene matches: 6. The CDR3 is 14 amino acids. CDR3 sequence reads: CASSLFAGVDEQYF. The CDR3 coding sequence is TGTGCCAGCAGCTTATTCGCGGGAGTTGACGAGCAGTACTTC.

The rearrangement uses TRBV28 and TRBJ2-7; perhaps TRBD1 as D (6 bases). This CDR3 contains 13 residues. Between the trimmed V and J ends, which lost 5 bases and 6 bases, there was a span of 14 bases. Germline V gives CDR1 MDHEN, CDR2 SYDVKM. CDR3 residues: CASSLTGYSEQYF. CDR3 nucleotide sequence: TGTGCCAGCAGTCTCACAGGGTATAGCGAGCAGTACTTC.

This chain joins TRBV30 and TRBJ1-3; D is undetermined. Trimming cost V 0 bases and J 1 base, with 7 bases left between them. CDR1 is GTSNPN and CDR2 is SVGIG in the germline V gene (reference sequence). There are 14 residues in the CDR3. The CDR3 is CAWSVGPSGNTIYF. CDR3 bases: TGTGCCTGGAGTGTTGGTCCTTCTGGAAACACCATATATTTT.

The chain links TRBV7-2 to TRBJ2-7; 8 bases align to TRBD1. Germline assignment: CDR1 SGHTA and CDR2 FQGNSA. This CDR3 contains 16 residues. Losses at the gene ends were 5 bases for V and 7 bases for J; bases not matched to a gene: 16. The CDR3 bases are TGTGCCAGCAGCCCTCGGCAGGGGGCGCCTGGGTGGGAGCAGTACTTC. It yields the protein CASSPRQGAPGWEQYF.

V usage is TRBV28 and J usage is TRBJ1-1; 9 bases map to TRBD1. From germline, CDR1 is MDHEN and CDR2 SYDVKM. The CDR3 is 14 amino acids. V gave up 6 bases and J gave up 6 bases; unmatched junction bases: 8. CDR3 in amino acids: CASSPGQGMAEAFF. CDR3 DNA sequence: TGTGCCAGCAGCCCCGGACAGGGGATGGCTGAAGCTTTCTTT.

This chain uses TRBV5-8 with TRBJ2-2, with D possibly matching TRBD2 (7 bases). Germline V gene lookup returns CDR1 SGHTS and CDR2 YDEGEE. V was trimmed by 4 bases and J by 0 bases, leaving 13 bases between them. The CDR3 loop spans 16 amino acids. The CDR3 protein is CASSPAGAPNTGELFF. For the CDR3, the DNA is TGTGCCAGCAGCCCGGCGGGGGCTCCGAACACCGGGGAGCTGTTTTTT.

The rearrangement links TRBV7-9 to TRBJ2-7; D is undetermined. The CDR3 runs to 12 residues. V shed 5 bases and J shed 6 bases, with 11 bases lying between them. Germline CDR1 reads SEHNR; CDR2 reads FQNEAQ (reference sequence). The CDR3 DNA reads TGTGCCAGCAGCCAGGCGGTCTTCGAGCAGTACTTC. This codes for CASSQAVFEQYF.

The chain uses TRBV11-3 and TRBJ2-1; TRBD2 matches at 11 bases. J lost 4 bases, V lost 5 bases, and 7 bases had no gene match. This CDR3 comprises 16 residues. In germline, CDR1 is SGHNT, CDR2 YENEEA. In nucleotides, the CDR3 is TGTGCCAGCAGCCCAAGCGGGACTAGCGGATACAATGAGCAGTTCTTC. This sequence encodes CASSPSGTSGYNEQFF.